Below are 25 T cell receptor beta chains sequenced from a single sample in a study of tumor and adjacent non-tumor tissue in lung cancer. TCRbeta libraries were built with three rounds of nested PCR, modified from ARM-PCR. MiXCR, run by TCRdb on the multiplex PCR reads, gives a single entry per CDR3 protein. Found here are about 110,000 distinct CDR3 sequences, roughly 80% of them singletons; the top ten hold about 40%. RNA was extracted from bulk tissue without any cell sorting. The sequencing sample was made of lung tumor tissue. Receptor source: a woman aged 55-70 years with non-small cell lung cancer.

For this clonotype: The junction departs from the called germline gene at one end, perhaps through a read error. The V call is TRBV11-2, the J call TRBJ1-3, with D perhaps matching TRBD1 (5 bases). Looked up from germline, CDR1 is SGHAT and CDR2 is FQNNGV. There are 16 residues in the CDR3. The CDR3 sequence is CASSFVHDSSGNTIYF. In DNA, the CDR3 is TGTGCTAGCAGCTTCGTCCATGACAGCTCTGGAAACACCATATATTTT.

The V and J genes are TRBV25-1 and TRBJ2-1; D is undetermined. The CDR3 runs to 10 residues. The germline V gene encodes CDR1 MGHDK and CDR2 SYGVNS. The chain's CDR3 is CASVYNEQFF. CDR3 coding DNA: TGTGCAAGCGTGTACAATGAGCAGTTCTTC.

Turning to this clonotype: One end of the junction varies from germline; a read error may be responsible. The genes are TRBV4-1 and TRBJ1-1; D gene ambiguous. CDR3 size: 16 residues. Germline CDR1 is MGHRA and CDR2 is YSYEKL. The CDR3 sequence is CTSSHPLGRAVTEAFF. In DNA, the CDR3 is TGCACCAGTAGCCACCCGTTGGGAAGGGCCGTAACTGAAGCTTTCTTT.

Worth noting for this clonotype: The junction shows a germline mismatch at one end, possibly a read error. J is TRBJ1-1 and V is TRBV30; 9 nucleotides match TRBD1. Germline values: CDR1 GTSNPN, CDR2 SVGIG (reference sequence). This CDR3 is built from 18 residues. The CDR3 is CAWSPRDREVWRSTETFF. The DNA of the CDR3 is TGTGCCTGGAGTCCCCGGGACAGGGAGGTTTGGCGTAGCACTGAAACTTTCTTT.

The table lists this clonotype with a count of one. A read error may produce the germline difference seen at one junction end. The J gene is TRBJ1-4, the V gene TRBV4-3, with no clear D. In germline, CDR1 is LGHNA, CDR2 YSLEER. CDR3 length: 15 amino acids. The CDR3 spells CVSSLRRAANEKLFF. CDR3 coding DNA: TGTGTCAGCAGCCTGCGGCGGGCGGCAAATGAAAAACTGTTTTTT.

The chain is built from TRBV6-2 or TRBV6-3 and TRBJ2-2; D is unclear. Trimming stripped 10 bases from V and 7 bases from J, with 16 bases between. This CDR3 contains 13 residues. Germline values: CDR1 MNHEY, CDR2 SVGEGT. The CDR3 protein is CATVVTLVGELFF. In DNA form, the CDR3 reads TGTGCCACTGTAGTGACCTTGGTCGGGGAGCTGTTTTTT.

This clonotype was detected ten times or more. The rearrangement links TRBV20-1 to TRBJ1-5; TRBD1 is a possible D gene (6 bases). Per germline, CDR1 DFQATT and CDR2 SNEGSKA (reference sequence). Trimming took off 7 bases at V and 2 bases at J, with 15 bases between the two ends. This CDR3 spans 14 amino acids. Here the CDR3 DNA reads TGCAGTGTCCGAGGGGGGGTCGGCAATCAGCCCCAGCATTTT. Translation: CSVRGGVGNQPQHF.

This clonotype was recorded once. The rearrangement uses TRBV5-5 and TRBJ2-1, with 8 bases aligning to TRBD2. Germline CDR1 reads SGHKS; CDR2 reads YYEKEE (reference sequence). This CDR3 contains 15 residues. With V trimmed by 5 bases and J by 10 bases, 14 bases remained unmatched. CDR3 region: CASRLGLAGGEEQFF. The CDR3 DNA follows: TGTGCCAGCAGGCTTGGACTAGCTGGAGGCGAAGAGCAGTTCTTC. Drawing the rest from reference TRBV5-5 and TRBJ2-1, the complete variable domain is DAGVTQSPTHLIKTRGQQVTLRCSPISGHKSVSWYQQVLGQGPQFIFQYYEKEERGRGNFPDRFSARQFPNYSSELNVNALLLGDSALYLCASRLGLAGGEEQFFGPGTRLTVL.

This clonotype was seen ten or more times. V is TRBV12-3 or TRBV12-4 and J is TRBJ1-1; 10 nucleotides agree with TRBD1. The CDR3 has 16 residues. Germline trimming cut 6 bases from V and 1 base from J; bases unmatched to any gene: 8. The CDR3 DNA sequence: TGTGCCAGCAGCCCGACAGGGGGCAGCGGGAACACTGAAGCTTTCTTT. Translated, it gives CASSPTGGSGNTEAFF.

The rearrangement links TRBV6-1 to TRBJ2-7, with TRBD1 identical over 8 bases. The germline CDR1 and CDR2 sequences are MNHNS and SASEGT. The CDR3 has 15 amino acids. V dropped 6 bases and J dropped 5; count of bases not matched to a gene: 12. The CDR3: CASSLLGQGFDEQYF. In DNA form, the CDR3 reads TGTGCCAGCAGCCTACTTGGACAGGGATTCGACGAGCAGTACTTC.

Note on this clonotype: One end of the junction varies from germline; a read error may be responsible. V gene TRBV6-5 combines with J gene TRBJ2-7, with 8 bases fitting TRBD2. Germline-derived CDR1 and CDR2 are MNHEY and SVGAGI. The CDR3 runs to 16 residues. The CDR3 here is CASSPRSPAGAYKQYF. The CDR3 DNA is TGTGCCAGCAGTCCTCGTAGTCCAGCGGGAGCTTACAAGCAGTATTTC.

Regarding this clonotype: At one end, the junction sequence differs from germline, possibly due to a read error. The J gene is TRBJ2-7, the V gene TRBV2; D ambiguous. The length of the CDR3 is 13 residues. CDR1 and CDR2 from the germline V gene are SNHLY and FYNNEI. In DNA, the CDR3 is TGTGCCAGCAGTGCTATCGGACGCTACGAGCATTACTTC. Residues: CASSAIGRYEHYF.

The table lists this clonotype with a few counts. One base away lies a much larger clone, so this may be a sequencing read error. The CDR3 ends on some other residue instead of the conserved phenylalanine or tryptophan, so this is likely a read error. The chain joins TRBV7-8 to TRBJ2-1; unclear D gene. V lost 1 base, J lost 9 bases, and 10 bases lay in between. Germline values: CDR1 SGHVS, CDR2 FQNEAQ. The CDR3 consists of 13 residues. The CDR3 sequence: CASSLGPVREQFL. In nucleotides, the CDR3 is TGTGCCAGCAGCTTAGGTCCAGTCCGTGAGCAGTTCTTA.

This clonotype qualifies as medium-sized. The J gene is TRBJ1-1, the V gene TRBV12-3 or TRBV12-4, with TRBD1 matching 9 bases. This CDR3 contains 15 residues. The J segment lost 6 bases and the V segment lost 2 bases, leaving 7 bases of the junction unmatched. The CDR3 sequence: CASSLSRTGVAEAFF. The CDR3 DNA reads TGTGCCAGCAGTTTATCCCGGACAGGGGTAGCTGAAGCTTTCTTT.

On this clonotype: One end of the junction does not line up with germline, which may come from a read error. This chain uses TRBV11-2 with TRBJ2-3, with a tentative D call TRBD1 (5 bases). In germline, CDR1 is SGHAT, CDR2 FQNNGV. CDR3 length: 14 residues. The CDR3 loop reads CASSLRGRTGTQYF. The CDR3 nucleotides read TGTGCCAGCAGCTTAAGGGGCCGCACAGGTACGCAATATTTT.

In the case of this clonotype: At one of its ends the junction is not consistent with the germline gene, which may arise from a read error. The chain employs TRBV11-3 and TRBJ1-1; D unclear. This CDR3 spans 15 amino acids. Germline V gene lookup returns CDR1 SGHNT and CDR2 YENEEA. DNA of the CDR3: TGTACCAGCAGCTTAGATTTGGGGAGAGGCTCTGAAGCTTTCTTT. Translating it yields CTSSLDLGRGSEAFF.

As to this clonotype: The CDR3 ends on some other residue instead of the conserved phenylalanine or tryptophan, so this is likely a read error. It is unclear where the CDR3 begins or ends on the DNA, so no DNA is shown, and the CDR3 is as TCRdb lists it. CDR3 loop: CASSVEGYEQYY. The chain has TRBV11-3 and TRBJ2-7; the table's TRBD2 call for D was not verified on the DNA. The CDR3 length is 12 residues, termini included. Germline-derived CDR1 and CDR2 are SGHNT and YENEEA.

The DNA of the CDR3 is TGTGCCAGCAGCCCCCACCCCAGTTACAATGAGCAGTTCTTC. Protein: CASSPHPSYNEQFF. The chain employs TRBV11-1 and TRBJ2-1; D is undetermined. Germline values: CDR1 SGHAT, CDR2 FQDESV (reference sequence). V shed 5 bases and J shed 4 bases, with 12 bases lying between them. This CDR3 has 14 residues.

This clonotype has only a few counts. Possible read error: a much larger clone is one base away. CDR3 residues: CASNLRTGEHQPQHF. CDR3 sequence (DNA): TGTGCCAGCAATCTCAGGACAGGGGAACATCAGCCCCAGCATTTT. This rearrangement joins TRBV6-1 to TRBJ1-5; 9 bases line up with TRBD1. The J segment lost 5 bases and the V segment lost 7 bases, leaving 9 bases of the junction unmatched. Germline lookup yields CDR1 MNHNS and CDR2 SASEGT. This CDR3 region has 15 residues.

This clonotype was observed a few times. Because the CDR3 is missing its conserved closing phenylalanine or tryptophan, this is likely a read error. The chain carries TRBV29-1 and TRBJ2-6, with D perhaps TRBD1 or TRBD2 (6 bases each). This CDR3 spans 13 amino acids. The germline CDR1 and CDR2 sequences are SQVTM and ANQGSEA. The CDR3 DNA reads TGCAGCGTTCAGGGGACTGGGGCCATCGTCCTGACTTTA. It codes for CSVQGTGAIVLTL.

Comment on this clonotype: A much larger clonotype is one base distant, so this may be a read error. The chain is built from TRBV20-1 and TRBJ1-4; D uncertain. Germline V lookup: CDR1 DFQATT, CDR2 SNEGSKA (reference sequence). This CDR3 region has 15 residues. CDR3 DNA sequence: TGCAGTACTAGAGGAGAACAGATCTTGAATGAAAAACTGTTTTTT. It specifies CSTRGEQILNEKLFF.

Worth noting for this clonotype: This may be a read error, as it is one base from a much larger clone. The gene calls are TRBV5-5 and TRBJ1-4; D unclear. The germline V gene has CDR1 SGHKS and CDR2 YYEKEE (reference sequence). The CDR3 runs to 16 residues. Written as DNA, the CDR3 is TGTGCCAGCAGGTTGGGTCCGTCCTTAACTAATGAAAAACTGTTTTTT. This encodes CASRLGPSLTNEKLFF.

Of note for this clonotype: A read error may be the cause here, since a much bigger clone is one base away. The CDR3 carries no conserved terminal phenylalanine or tryptophan, so it likely arises from a read error. This chain uses TRBV20-1 with TRBJ2-2; 9 bases match TRBD1. Germline CDR1 is DFQATT and CDR2 is SNEGSKA (reference sequence). The CDR3 covers 15 residues. V lost 6 bases, J lost 6 bases, and 11 bases stayed unmatched. CDR3 sequence (DNA): TGCAGTGCCATACCCGGGACAGGGAAAGCCGGGGAGCTGTTTTTG. The encoded protein is CSAIPGTGKAGELFL.

About this clonotype itself: The CDR3 does not close with the conserved phenylalanine or tryptophan, likely indicating a read error. The chain couples TRBV11-2 to TRBJ2-3; the match to TRBD2 covers 14 bases. The CDR3 spans 17 residues. Germline CDR1 and CDR2: SGHAT and FQNNGV. CDR3 bases: TGTGCCAGCAGCGACGGGACTAGCGGGGGTCGCACGGATACGCAGTATCCT. Amino acids: CASSDGTSGGRTDTQYP.

As to this clonotype: An end of the junction does not agree with germline; a read error may underlie this. The chain joins TRBV6-5 to TRBJ1-4; tentatively, D is TRBD1 (6 bases). The CDR3 is made up of 15 amino acids. CDR1 is MNHEY and CDR2 is SVGAGI in the germline V gene. The CDR3 DNA is TGTGCCAGCAGTGCTCGGACAGCAATTAATGAAAAACAGTTTTTT. This sequence encodes CASSARTAINEKQFF.